Following are 15 T cell receptor beta chains from one sample sequenced in a study of early T cells in non-severe SARS-CoV-2 infection. TCRdb re-called the 5' RACE reads through MiXCR, storing one row per CDR3 protein. The table has about 110,000 distinct CDR3 sequences, around 12% seen once. The source material was whole blood, sampled at baseline. The receptors shown here come from an adult who was a healthcare worker with PCR-confirmed SARS-CoV-2 infection or an uninfected control (not recorded which).

This clonotype was seen at least ten times. The V gene is TRBV27, the J gene TRBJ2-5; 9 nucleotides line up with TRBD1. The germline V gene has CDR1 MNHEY and CDR2 SMNVEV (reference sequence). This CDR3 has 16 amino acids. The trim removed 3 bases at V and 2 bases at J, leaving 7 bases unmatched. The CDR3 spells CASSFGLGTGQETQYF. The CDR3 DNA reads TGTGCCAGCAGTTTCGGGCTCGGGACAGGGCAAGAGACCCAGTACTTC.

This clonotype has more than one count but fewer than ten. The V and J genes are TRBV5-8 and TRBJ2-3; 9 bases are a match to TRBD1. Germline trimming cut 2 bases from V and 11 bases from J; bases unmatched to any gene: 6. The germline gives CDR1 SGHTS, CDR2 YDEGEE. This CDR3 spans 13 amino acids. CDR3 loop: CASSFGTGKRQYF. The CDR3 coding sequence is TGTGCCAGCAGCTTTGGGACAGGGAAGAGGCAGTATTTT.

This chain joins TRBV9 and TRBJ1-2, with TRBD1 matching over 12 bases. Germline-derived CDR1 and CDR2 are SGDLS and YYNGEE. V shed 5 bases, J shed 6 bases, and the junction held 2 bases outside the gene matches. CDR3 length: 13 amino acids. CDR3 region: CASRGTGGDGYTF. CDR3 coding DNA: TGTGCCAGCAGAGGGACAGGGGGCGATGGCTACACCTTC.

This sequence joins TRBV29-1 and TRBJ2-7; a possible D gene is TRBD1 (6 bases). Per germline, CDR1 SQVTM and CDR2 ANQGSEA. The CDR3 has 13 residues. Trimming cost V 7 bases and J 7 bases, with 20 bases left between them. The CDR3 coding sequence is TGCAGCGCCAGGGGTCCTGTGTTGTATGAGCAGTACTTC. It translates to CSARGPVLYEQYF.

CDR3 residues: CASSERTTSQPQHF. The DNA of the CDR3 is TGTGCCAGCAGTGAAAGGACAACAAGTCAGCCCCAGCATTTT. The chain combines TRBV2 with TRBJ1-5; D might be TRBD1 (5 bases). V dropped 2 bases and J dropped 6 bases, with 11 bases sitting between them. Germline lookup yields CDR1 SNHLY and CDR2 FYNNEI. The CDR3 totals 14 residues.

This clonotype appeared many times. V and J are TRBV29-1 and TRBJ1-6; D gene uncertain. Trimming took 7 bases from V and 10 from J, leaving 17 bases between them. There are 13 residues in the CDR3. Germline lookup yields CDR1 SQVTM and CDR2 ANQGSEA. This CDR3 reads CSARIRSGSPLHF. The CDR3 nucleotides read TGCAGCGCCAGAATCAGGTCTGGCTCACCCCTCCACTTT.

This clonotype was picked up a small number of times. This sequence joins TRBV28 and TRBJ2-3; weak D call: TRBD2 (5 bases). This CDR3 contains 14 residues. V dropped 3 bases and J dropped 11 bases, with 18 bases sitting between them. Germline V gives CDR1 MDHEN, CDR2 SYDVKM. CDR3 loop: CASSFPGLDERQYF. In nucleotides, the CDR3 is TGTGCCAGCAGTTTTCCCGGACTGGATGAGAGGCAGTATTTT.

This clonotype has at least ten counts. The J gene is TRBJ1-4, the V gene TRBV6-1; possibly TRBD1 for D (5 bases). With 6 bases removed from V and 10 bases from J, the gap between germline ends came to 18 bases. Per germline, CDR1 MNHNS and CDR2 SASEGT. The CDR3 sequence is 14 residues long. The CDR3 is CASSQSTGVGKLFF. The DNA for the CDR3 is TGTGCCAGCAGCCAATCCACAGGAGTTGGAAAACTGTTTTTT.

V and J are TRBV5-1 and TRBJ2-2; 10 bases map to TRBD1. The CDR3 contains 17 residues. J gave up 5 bases and V 3 bases, and 10 bases lay outside the gene matches. The germline gives CDR1 SGHRS, CDR2 YFSETQ. As DNA, the CDR3 is TGCGCCAGCAGCTCCGGGACAGGGGAGATTTGGACCGGGGAGCTGTTTTTT. Its protein product is CASSSGTGEIWTGELFF. Looking up the rest from reference TRBV5-1 and TRBJ2-2 gives the full variable domain: KAGVTQTPRYLIKTRGQQVTLSCSPISGHRSVSWYQQTPGQGLQFLFEYFSETQRNKGNFPGRFSGRQFSNSRSEMNVSTLELGDSALYLCASSSGTGEIWTGELFFGEGSRLTVL.

This clonotype was picked up many times. The chain links TRBV12-5 to TRBJ2-3; D remains unclear. V was clipped by 6 bases and J by 5 bases, with 6 bases between them. CDR3 length: 11 residues. CDR1 and CDR2 (germline): LGHNT, FRNRAP. The CDR3 DNA reads TGTGCTAGTGGCCCCGGAGATACGCAGTATTTT. Protein sequence: CASGPGDTQYF.

The table lists this clonotype with a few counts. The V gene is TRBV29-1, the J gene TRBJ2-3; D is possibly TRBD2 (7 bases). Trimming took 7 bases from V and 6 from J, leaving 23 bases between them. This CDR3 spans 15 amino acids. Germline CDR1 is SQVTM and CDR2 is ANQGSEA. DNA for the CDR3: TGCAGCGCCACGCTTGGCGGGGGCCCCCGGGATACGCAGTATTTT. Its protein is CSATLGGGPRDTQYF.

Written as DNA, the CDR3 is TGTGCCAGCAGCGCCGTGGGAGGGCCGGGATACGAGCAGTACTTC. Its translation: CASSAVGGPGYEQYF. The chain has TRBV9 and TRBJ2-7; 7 bases map to TRBD2. Germline V gene data show CDR1 as SGDLS and CDR2 as YYNGEE. CDR3 length: 15 amino acids. V shed 3 bases, J shed 4 bases, and the junction held 10 bases outside the gene matches.

This clonotype has just one count. This chain links TRBV28 with TRBJ2-5; 7 bases are a match to TRBD2. CDR1 MDHEN and CDR2 SYDVKM come from the germline V gene. The CDR3 sequence is 13 residues long. The trim removed 5 bases at V and 7 bases at J, leaving 7 bases unmatched. The CDR3 region has the DNA TGTGCCAGCAGTCACGGACTAGAGCGGACCCAGTACTTC. This translates into CASSHGLERTQYF.

The chain is built from TRBV5-1 and TRBJ2-7; 7 bases map to TRBD1. This CDR3 spans 15 amino acids. Germline V gene sequence: CDR1 SGHRS, CDR2 YFSETQ. The junction had 14 bases not matched to a gene; V was cut back by 4 bases and J by 7 bases. CDR3 bases: TGCGCCAGCAGCGGGACAGTCCCCACCCCCCTGGAGCAGTACTTC. It codes for CASSGTVPTPLEQYF.

In this sample, this clonotype turned up a few times. The chain uses TRBV30 and TRBJ2-6; 9 nucleotides line up with TRBD1. CDR1 GTSNPN and CDR2 SVGIG come from the germline V gene (reference sequence). This CDR3 contains 18 residues. V lost 1 base, J lost 0 bases, and 7 bases stayed unmatched. CDR3 protein: CAWSALGQGNSGANVLTF. CDR3 coding DNA: TGTGCCTGGAGTGCCCTCGGACAGGGGAACTCTGGGGCCAACGTCCTGACTTTC.